This TCR beta chain is drawn from a study of OX40 agonist ivuxolimab in advanced cancers. Here immunoSEQ multiplex PCR was the method, and the copy in TCRdb shows in-frame clones only, minus some. The top ten clones hold 1.5% to 2% of a sample with about 83,000 clones, around 84% of them seen once. Specimen: CD4+ or CD8+ T cells sorted from blood, collected in a trial of the OX40 agonist ivuxolimab. The TCR was taken from an adult with an advanced solid tumor such as melanoma, head and neck, liver or kidney cancer.

CDR3 loop: CASSYSDLRPRKTQYF. For the CDR3, the DNA is TGTGCCAGCAGTTACTCGGACCTCCGGCCTAGGAAGACCCAGTACTTC. The chain couples TRBV6-8 to TRBJ2-5, with D uncertain. Germline V lookup: CDR1 MNHGY, CDR2 SAAAGT. This CDR3 has 16 residues. The ends were cut back, 0 bases at V and 6 bases at J, with 17 bases in the middle.